Listed below are T cell receptor beta chains from one sample, sequenced in a study of T cells after yellow fever vaccination. TCRdb independently ran MiXCR on the 5' RACE reads; one entry per CDR3 protein. This table holds under 70,000 distinct CDR3 sequences, around 7% found once. The source was CD8+ T cells sorted from PBMCs, collected on the day of the first yellow fever vaccination. These receptor sequences come from a man aged 18 to 35 who received the YFV17D yellow fever vaccine. The conserved cysteine and the conserved F or W are not part of the CDR3 here.

v_call: TRBV9; cdr3_length: 13; cdr3_aa: ASSGGGQGYNEQF
v_call: TRBV14; cdr3_length: 11; cdr3_aa: ASSQSTGDEQY
v_call: TRBV4-1; cdr3_length: 10; cdr3_aa: ASSQTGYTIY
v_call: TRBV9; cdr3_length: 17; cdr3_aa: ASSLPGQGIGSSYNEQF
v_call: TRBV19; cdr3_length: 13; cdr3_aa: ASSIALAFWETQY
v_call: TRBV5-1; cdr3_length: 13; cdr3_aa: ASSFERAGGVEAF
v_call: TRBV6-2/TRBV6-3; cdr3_length: 13; cdr3_aa: ASRGLGDGYNEQF
v_call: TRBV19; cdr3_length: 14; cdr3_aa: ASSISGRTSNYGYT
v_call: TRBV10-3; cdr3_length: 14; cdr3_aa: AISANPGPHRDTQY
v_call: TRBV6-2/TRBV6-3; cdr3_length: 9; cdr3_aa: ASSYPTEAF
v_call: TRBV9; cdr3_length: 12; cdr3_aa: ASSPYTGLYGYT